Shown below are 29 T cell receptor beta chains from a single sample sequenced in a study of blood T cell repertoires in COVID-19. Using immunoSEQ multiplex PCR, the repertoire was profiled, and TCRdb retains in-frame clones only, with some absent. Of 120,000 to 150,000 clones listed, around 82% are singletons. Material for sequencing was PBMCs or T cells enriched from blood (not recorded which). Receptors were obtained from a man in his forties or fifties with acute COVID-19.

In this sample, this clone turned up many times. J is TRBJ1-5 and V is TRBV19, with 12 bases that match TRBD1. This CDR3 has 15 amino acids. V lost 5 bases and J lost 4; bases outside the gene matches: 3. The germline V gene has CDR1 LNHDA and CDR2 SQIVND (reference sequence). CDR3 amino acids: CASSGGQGANQPQHF. The CDR3 DNA sequence: TGTGCCAGTAGTGGGGGACAGGGGGCGAATCAGCCCCAGCATTTT.

The chain recombines TRBV5-4 with TRBJ2-5, with D possibly TRBD2 on 6 matching bases. V lost 4 bases, J lost 5 bases, and 12 bases lay in between. Germline V gene data show CDR1 as SGHNT and CDR2 as YYREEE (reference sequence). There are 13 residues in the CDR3. The CDR3 sequence is CASSPEGRETQYF. The CDR3 coding sequence is TGTGCCAGCAGCCCCGAGGGGAGGGAGACCCAGTACTTC.

This chain joins TRBV10-1 and TRBJ2-2; D call uncertain. V dropped 2 bases and J dropped 5 bases, with 6 bases sitting between them. The CDR3 extends over 13 amino acids. The V gene's germline CDR1 is WNHNN and CDR2 SYGVQD (reference sequence). The CDR3 coding sequence is TGCGCCAGCAGTGAGACAGCTACCGGGGAGCTGTTTTTT. Translation gives CASSETATGELFF.

The chain combines TRBV3-1 (or the pseudogene TRBV3-2) with TRBJ2-5, with 8 bases identical to TRBD1. The CDR3 extends over 16 amino acids. Germline loops: CDR1 LGHDT, CDR2 YNNKEL (reference sequence). V lost 0 bases to trimming and J lost 4 bases; unmatched junction nucleotides: 7. The CDR3 spells CASSQDLRGQVETQYF. The CDR3 DNA follows: TGTGCCAGCAGCCAAGATCTCAGGGGGCAAGTAGAGACCCAGTACTTC.

This clone was detected only once. This rearrangement joins TRBV5-6 to TRBJ2-1; 9 bases map to TRBD2. The CDR3 sequence is 14 residues long. Germline CDR1 SGHDT, CDR2 YYEEEE. After removal of 4 bases from V and 8 bases from J, the junction contained 7 bases not matched to a gene. In DNA, the CDR3 is TGTGCCAGCAGCACAGGGACTAGCTGGGATGAGCAGTTCTTC. Residues: CASSTGTSWDEQFF.

V and J are TRBV27 and TRBJ1-1; D is unresolved. Between the trimmed V and J ends, which lost 0 bases and 2 bases, there was a span of 4 bases. Germline-derived CDR1 and CDR2 are MNHEY and SMNVEV (reference sequence). The CDR3 consists of 13 residues. CDR3 region: CASSLSRNTEAFF. The CDR3 DNA follows: TGTGCCAGCAGTTTATCGAGAAACACTGAAGCTTTCTTT.

This chain connects TRBV20-1 to TRBJ1-2; unclear D gene. V lost 0 bases and J 7 bases, leaving 6 bases between the germline ends. The length of the CDR3 is 11 residues. The germline V gene encodes CDR1 DFQATT and CDR2 SNEGSKA (reference sequence). The CDR3 region has the DNA TGCAGTGCTAGAGACCCTCCTGGCTACACCTTC. It specifies CSARDPPGYTF.

The genes are TRBV18 and TRBJ2-1; 8 positions agree with TRBD2. Trimming took 3 bases from V and 5 from J; bases not matched to a gene: 6. The CDR3 runs to 15 residues. Germline V gene sequence: CDR1 KGHSH, CDR2 LQKENI. The CDR3 sequence: CASSPQLAADNEQFF. The CDR3 DNA follows: TGTGCCAGCTCACCCCAACTAGCGGCAGACAATGAGCAGTTCTTC.

This chain connects TRBV7-7 to TRBJ2-7; 8 nucleotides line up with TRBD1. Trimming cost V 5 bases and J 1 base; bases outside gene matches: 13. The CDR3 is 17 residues long. CDR1 and CDR2 (germline): SSHAT, FNYEAQ (reference sequence). The DNA for the CDR3 is TGTGCCAGCAGCCCCGAGAGAGGACAGGGTAAATCCTACGAGCAGTACTTC. This translates into CASSPERGQGKSYEQYF.

In this sample, this clone turned up once. This chain connects TRBV11-3 to TRBJ1-5; 9 bases are a match to TRBD1. CDR3 length: 19 amino acids. V trimming: 5 bases; J trimming: 2 bases; junction bases outside the gene matches: 16. Germline CDR1 is SGHNT and CDR2 is YENEEA. In DNA form, the CDR3 reads TGTGCCAGCAGCCCCCGTCCCGGGACAGGGACTGACGGCAATCAGCCCCAGCATTTT. It specifies CASSPRPGTGTDGNQPQHF.

The chain couples TRBV19 to TRBJ1-1, with TRBD1 as a possible D gene (5 bases). Germline-derived CDR1 and CDR2 are LNHDA and SQIVND (reference sequence). The CDR3 sequence is 16 residues long. V shed 4 bases and J shed 2 bases, with 17 bases lying between them. CDR3 bases: TGTGCCAGTAGTACCGGACGGGGGACCCCCAACACTGAAGCTTTCTTT. Translation gives CASSTGRGTPNTEAFF.

The rearrangement joins TRBV30 to TRBJ1-4, with 10 nucleotides matching TRBD1. The CDR3 length is 14 residues. V lost 7 bases to trimming and J lost 5 bases; unmatched junction nucleotides: 7. Germline CDR1 is GTSNPN and CDR2 is SVGIG (reference sequence). The CDR3 protein is CASERTGGNEKLFF. The CDR3 DNA reads as TGTGCCTCAGAAAGGACAGGGGGAAATGAAAAACTGTTTTTT.

The rearrangement links TRBV5-1 to TRBJ2-1; 7 positions match TRBD2. Germline V CDR1 and CDR2: SGHRS, YFSETQ. The length of the CDR3 is 16 residues. Trimming removed 0 bases from V and 5 bases from J; junction bases left unmatched: 8. The CDR3 region has the DNA TGCGCCAGCAGCTTGGCCGGGACTATCTCAGACAATGAGCAGTTCTTC. Translating gives CASSLAGTISDNEQFF.

This clone has a single count. The J gene is TRBJ1-6, the V gene TRBV28; unclear D gene. V was cut by 5 bases and J by 7 bases, with 12 bases left in between. The V gene's germline CDR1 is MDHEN and CDR2 SYDVKM. The CDR3 contains 14 residues. The CDR3 region has the DNA TGTGCCAGCAGTCCAAGGGAGTTGAATTCACCCCTCCACTTT. Amino acids: CASSPRELNSPLHF.

The chain joins TRBV19 to TRBJ1-1; no firm D call. The V gene's germline CDR1 is LNHDA and CDR2 SQIVND (reference sequence). This CDR3 has 15 amino acids. V shed 5 bases and J shed 1 base, with 14 bases lying between them. The CDR3 DNA reads as TGTGCCAGTAGTCTCGAGAGGGTTACGAACACTGAAGCTTTCTTT. Its translation is CASSLERVTNTEAFF.

The chain joins TRBV19 to TRBJ1-2, with D tentatively TRBD1 (5 bases). Germline V CDR1 and CDR2: LNHDA, SQIVND (reference sequence). This CDR3 comprises 15 residues. The V gene lost 6 bases and the J gene lost 2 bases, with 16 bases spanning the gap. In nucleotides, the CDR3 is TGTGCCAGTAGCCCCAGACAGCCTACCAACTATGGCTACACCTTC. Translating gives CASSPRQPTNYGYTF.

The DNA for the CDR3 is TGTGCCAGCAGGACAAATATTGATGTTACGCAGTATTTT. Amino acid sequence: CASRTNIDVTQYF. The chain recombines TRBV6-5 with TRBJ2-3, with D uncertain. Germline V CDR1 and CDR2: MNHEY, SVGAGI. V lost 6 bases to trimming and J lost 8 bases, with 15 bases between them. CDR3 size: 13 residues.

The rearrangement links TRBV7-2 to TRBJ2-2; 7 bases align to TRBD2. CDR1 is SGHTA and CDR2 is FQGNSA in the germline V gene. Germline trimming cut 1 base from V and 4 bases from J; bases unmatched to any gene: 3. The CDR3 covers 15 residues. The CDR3: CASSLGGSFTGELFF. CDR3 bases: TGTGCCAGCAGCTTAGGCGGGAGTTTCACCGGGGAGCTGTTTTTT.

The chain recombines TRBV19 with TRBJ2-3, with 12 bases that match TRBD2. CDR1 is LNHDA, CDR2 SQIVND, per germline (reference sequence). CDR3 length equals 17 residues. V lost 2 bases, J lost 7 bases, and 10 bases stayed unmatched. In DNA, the CDR3 is TGTGCCAGTAGTATAAGCGAGACTAGCGGGAGAGGGAATACGCAGTATTTT. As protein: CASSISETSGRGNTQYF.

The rearrangement links TRBV2 to TRBJ1-5, with 7 bases that match TRBD1. This CDR3 spans 13 amino acids. The germline gives CDR1 SNHLY, CDR2 FYNNEI. Trimming removed 7 bases from V and 5 bases from J; junction bases left unmatched: 5. This chain's CDR3 is CASTGDRDQPQHF. The CDR3 nucleotides read TGTGCCAGCACCGGCGACAGGGATCAGCCCCAGCATTTT.

This clone was detected once. The chain couples TRBV25-1 to TRBJ2-3; D is unclear. Trimming removed 4 bases from V and 5 bases from J, with 10 bases in between. The CDR3 totals 13 residues. Germline lookup yields CDR1 MGHDK and CDR2 SYGVNS. This CDR3 reads CASSGARLDTQYF. In DNA, the CDR3 is TGTGCCAGCAGTGGTGCTAGGTTAGATACGCAGTATTTT.

In its sample, this clone was seen a few times. The chain employs TRBV7-9 and TRBJ1-1; D gene ambiguous. The CDR3 extends over 14 amino acids. Trimming shortened V by 5 bases and J by 5 bases, and 15 bases separated the two germline ends. Germline V CDR1 and CDR2: SEHNR, FQNEAQ (reference sequence). The chain's CDR3 is CASSPKEELTEAFF. The CDR3 region has the DNA TGTGCCAGCAGCCCTAAAGAGGAACTTACTGAAGCTTTCTTT.

In this sample, this clone turned up a few times. The J gene is TRBJ2-7, the V gene TRBV3-1 (or the pseudogene TRBV3-2), with a weak D call TRBD1 (6 bases). This CDR3 is built from 12 residues. Germline CDR1 reads LGHDT; CDR2 reads YNNKEL (reference sequence). V dropped 4 bases and J dropped 4 bases, with 8 bases sitting between them. The DNA of the CDR3 is TGTGCCAGCAGCCCAGGACAGTACGAGCAGTACTTC. Translating it yields CASSPGQYEQYF.

The V call is TRBV7-9, the J call TRBJ2-5, with TRBD1 matching 7 bases. Germline V CDR1 and CDR2: SEHNR, FQNEAQ (reference sequence). V shed 6 bases and J 2 bases; nucleotides not matched to a gene: 6. The CDR3 extends over 14 amino acids. The CDR3 DNA reads TGTGCCAGCAGGGCGACAGGGTATCAAGAGACCCAGTACTTC. Translating it yields CASRATGYQETQYF.

The DNA of the CDR3 is TGTGCCATCAGTTCCCGACAGGAGGCCGAGCAGTACTTC. It codes for CAISSRQEAEQYF. This chain uses TRBV10-3 with TRBJ2-7; TRBD1 is a possible D gene (6 bases). Trimming stripped 5 bases from V and 6 bases from J, with 14 bases between. The CDR3 runs 13 residues. CDR1 and CDR2 (germline): ENHRY, SYGVKD.

The CDR3 protein is CASSSTAGIMNTEAFF. CDR3 sequence (DNA): TGTGCCAGCAGTTCGACCGCAGGGATCATGAACACTGAAGCTTTCTTT. This chain uses TRBV6-2 or TRBV6-3 with TRBJ1-1; TRBD1 might be the D (5 bases). V lost 4 bases and J 0 bases, leaving 15 bases between the germline ends. The CDR3 has 16 residues. Germline values: CDR1 MNHEY, CDR2 SVGEGT.

The chain is built from TRBV9 and TRBJ2-1, with 7 positions matching TRBD1. The CDR3 runs to 13 residues. After removal of 3 bases from V and 8 bases from J, the junction contained 5 bases not matched to a gene. Looked up from germline, CDR1 is SGDLS and CDR2 is YYNGEE. The CDR3 DNA reads as TGTGCCAGCAGCGCCTACAGGGGCTATGAGCAGTTCTTC. Translated: CASSAYRGYEQFF.

The J gene is TRBJ2-5, the V gene TRBV14; 8 bases fit TRBD1. Per the germline V gene, CDR1 is SGHDN and CDR2 is FVKESK. This CDR3 has 14 amino acids. V was pared by 1 base and J by 5 bases, with 3 bases of the junction left unmatched. CDR3 sequence (DNA): TGTGCCAGCAGCCAAGCAGGGGGCGGGGAGACCCAGTACTTC. This translates into CASSQAGGGETQYF.

The chain couples TRBV12-3 or TRBV12-4 to TRBJ1-1; D remains unclear. V was shortened by 2 bases and J by 1 base, with 5 bases between the two germline ends. CDR3 length equals 13 residues. In DNA form, the CDR3 reads TGTGCCAGCAGTTTATACAGGAACACTGAAGCTTTCTTT. Its translation is CASSLYRNTEAFF.